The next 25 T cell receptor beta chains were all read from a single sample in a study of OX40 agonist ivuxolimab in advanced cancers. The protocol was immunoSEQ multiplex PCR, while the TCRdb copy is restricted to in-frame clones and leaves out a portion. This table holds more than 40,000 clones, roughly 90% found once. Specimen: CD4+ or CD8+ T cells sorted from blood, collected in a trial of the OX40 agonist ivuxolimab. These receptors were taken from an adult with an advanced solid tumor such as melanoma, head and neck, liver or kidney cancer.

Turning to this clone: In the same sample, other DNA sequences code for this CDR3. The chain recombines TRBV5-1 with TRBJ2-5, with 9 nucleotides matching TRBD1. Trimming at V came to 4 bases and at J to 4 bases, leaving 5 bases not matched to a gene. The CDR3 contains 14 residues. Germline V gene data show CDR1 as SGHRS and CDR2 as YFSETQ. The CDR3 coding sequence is TGCGCCAGCAGCCCGGACAGGGGTGGAGAGACCCAGTACTTC. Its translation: CASSPDRGGETQYF. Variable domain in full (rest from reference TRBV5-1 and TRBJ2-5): KAGVTQTPRYLIKTRGQQVTLSCSPISGHRSVSWYQQTPGQGLQFLFEYFSETQRNKGNFPGRFSGRQFSNSRSEMNVSTLELGDSALYLCASSPDRGGETQYFGPGTRLLVL.

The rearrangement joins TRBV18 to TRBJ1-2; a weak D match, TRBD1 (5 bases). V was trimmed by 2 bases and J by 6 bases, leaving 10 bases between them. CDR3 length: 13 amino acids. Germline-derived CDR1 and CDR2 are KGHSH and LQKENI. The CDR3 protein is CASSPKGLDGYTF. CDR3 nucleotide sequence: TGTGCCAGCTCACCAAAGGGGTTAGATGGCTACACCTTC.

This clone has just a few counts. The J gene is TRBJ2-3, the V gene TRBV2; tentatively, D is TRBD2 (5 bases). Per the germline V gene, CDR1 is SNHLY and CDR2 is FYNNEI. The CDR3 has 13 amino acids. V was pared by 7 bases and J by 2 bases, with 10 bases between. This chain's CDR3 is CASTGDYTDTQYF. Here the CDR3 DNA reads TGTGCCAGCACCGGCGACTACACAGATACGCAGTATTTT.

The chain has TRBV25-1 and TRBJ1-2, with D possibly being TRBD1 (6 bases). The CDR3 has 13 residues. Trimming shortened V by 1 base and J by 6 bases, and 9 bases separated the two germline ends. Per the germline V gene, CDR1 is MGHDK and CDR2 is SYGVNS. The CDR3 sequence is CASSESGADGYTF. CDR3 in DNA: TGTGCCAGCAGTGAATCAGGGGCCGATGGCTACACCTTC.

CDR3 DNA sequence: TGCGCCAGCAGCTTGGCGCTAGCTTCCGGCAATGAGCAGTTCTTC. Translating it yields CASSLALASGNEQFF. The chain is built from TRBV5-1 and TRBJ2-1, with D possibly TRBD2 on 5 matching bases. V gave up 0 bases and J gave up 6 bases, with 13 bases separating them. This CDR3 comprises 15 residues. Per germline, CDR1 SGHRS and CDR2 YFSETQ.

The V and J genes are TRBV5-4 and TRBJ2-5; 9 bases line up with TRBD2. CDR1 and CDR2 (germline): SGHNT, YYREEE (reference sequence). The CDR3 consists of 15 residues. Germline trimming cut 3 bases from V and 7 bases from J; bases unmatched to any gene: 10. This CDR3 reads CASSSGTSSDGTQYF. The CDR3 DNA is TGTGCCAGCAGCTCCGGGACTAGCAGTGATGGGACCCAGTACTTC.

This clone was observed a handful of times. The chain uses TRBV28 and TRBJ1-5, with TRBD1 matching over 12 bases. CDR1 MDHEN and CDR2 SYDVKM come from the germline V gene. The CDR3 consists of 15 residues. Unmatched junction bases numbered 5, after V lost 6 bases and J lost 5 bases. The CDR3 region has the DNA TGTGCCAGCAGCCGGGGACAGGGGGCTTATCAGCCCCAGCATTTT. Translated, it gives CASSRGQGAYQPQHF.

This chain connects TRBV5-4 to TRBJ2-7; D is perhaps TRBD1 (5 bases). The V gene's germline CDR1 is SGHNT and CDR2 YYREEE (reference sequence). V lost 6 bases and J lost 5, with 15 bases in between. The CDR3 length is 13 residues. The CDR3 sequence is CASTRQGGDEQYF. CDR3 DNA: TGTGCCAGCACCCGCCAGGGTGGCGACGAGCAGTACTTC.

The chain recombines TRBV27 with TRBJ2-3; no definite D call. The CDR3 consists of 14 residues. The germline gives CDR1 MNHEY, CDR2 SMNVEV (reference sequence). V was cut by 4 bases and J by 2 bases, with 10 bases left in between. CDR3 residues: CASSSPAYTDTQYF. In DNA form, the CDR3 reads TGTGCCAGCAGTTCGCCGGCCTACACAGATACGCAGTATTTT.

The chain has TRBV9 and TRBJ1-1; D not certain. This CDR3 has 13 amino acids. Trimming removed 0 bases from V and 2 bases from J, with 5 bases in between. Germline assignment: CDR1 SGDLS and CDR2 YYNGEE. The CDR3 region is CASSVEGNTEAFF. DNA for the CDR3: TGTGCCAGCAGCGTAGAGGGCAACACTGAAGCTTTCTTT.

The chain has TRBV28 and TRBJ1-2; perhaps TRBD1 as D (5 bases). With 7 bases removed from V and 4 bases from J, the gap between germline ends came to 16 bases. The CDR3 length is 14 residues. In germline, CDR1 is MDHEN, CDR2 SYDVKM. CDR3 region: CASNSGGVSYGYTF. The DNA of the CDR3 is TGTGCCAGCAATTCCGGGGGGGTCTCCTATGGCTACACCTTC.

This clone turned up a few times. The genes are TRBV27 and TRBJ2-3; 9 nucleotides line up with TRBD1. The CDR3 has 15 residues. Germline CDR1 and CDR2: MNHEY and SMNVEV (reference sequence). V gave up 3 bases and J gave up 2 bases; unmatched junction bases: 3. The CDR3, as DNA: TGTGCCAGCAGTTTGGGGACAGGGTACACAGATACGCAGTATTTT. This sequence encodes CASSLGTGYTDTQYF.

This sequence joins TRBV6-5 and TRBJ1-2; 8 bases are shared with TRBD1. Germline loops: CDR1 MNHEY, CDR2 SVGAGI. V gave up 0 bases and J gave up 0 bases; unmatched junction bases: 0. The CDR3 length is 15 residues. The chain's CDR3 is CASSYSTGANYGYTF. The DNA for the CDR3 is TGTGCCAGCAGTTACTCGACAGGGGCTAACTATGGCTACACCTTC.

CDR3 nucleotides: TGTGCCAGCAGCCCCGACACGGTCTATGGCTACACCTTC. Protein product: CASSPDTVYGYTF. The chain employs TRBV6-6 and TRBJ1-2; D gene uncertain. Germline V gene lookup returns CDR1 MNHNY and CDR2 SVGAGI (reference sequence). This CDR3 is built from 13 residues. V was cut by 6 bases and J by 4 bases, with 12 bases left in between.

CDR3 loop: CASSIRTGGTEAFF. CDR3 bases: TGTGCCAGCTCTATAAGGACAGGGGGAACTGAAGCTTTCTTT. The J gene is TRBJ1-1, the V gene TRBV19, with 10 positions matching TRBD1. The ends lost 9 bases at V and 5 bases at J; junction bases unmatched: 9. This CDR3 has 14 residues. Germline V gene lookup returns CDR1 LNHDA and CDR2 SQIVND (reference sequence).

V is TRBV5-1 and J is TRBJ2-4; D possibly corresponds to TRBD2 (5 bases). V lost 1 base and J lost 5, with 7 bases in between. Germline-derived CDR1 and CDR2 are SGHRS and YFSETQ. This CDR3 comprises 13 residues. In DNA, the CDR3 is TGCGCCAGCAGCTTGTCGAGGGAAAACATTCAGTACTTC. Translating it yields CASSLSRENIQYF.

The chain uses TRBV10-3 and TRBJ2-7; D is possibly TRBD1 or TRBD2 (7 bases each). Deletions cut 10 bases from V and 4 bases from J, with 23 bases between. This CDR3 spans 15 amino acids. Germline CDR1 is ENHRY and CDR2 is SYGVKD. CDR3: CATFRGGGREYEQYF. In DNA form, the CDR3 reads TGTGCCACCTTCAGAGGGGGCGGGAGAGAGTACGAGCAGTACTTC.

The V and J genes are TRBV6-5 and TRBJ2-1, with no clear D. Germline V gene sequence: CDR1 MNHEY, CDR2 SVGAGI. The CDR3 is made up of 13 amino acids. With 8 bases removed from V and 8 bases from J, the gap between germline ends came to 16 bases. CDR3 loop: CASRRGVVDEQFF. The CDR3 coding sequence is TGTGCCAGCCGCCGTGGCGTGGTGGATGAGCAGTTCTTC.

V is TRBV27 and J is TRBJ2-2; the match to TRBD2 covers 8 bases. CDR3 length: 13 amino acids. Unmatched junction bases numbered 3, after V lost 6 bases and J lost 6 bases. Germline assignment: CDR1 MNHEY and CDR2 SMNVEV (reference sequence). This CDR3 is CASSGRASGELFF. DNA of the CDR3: TGTGCCAGCAGCGGGAGGGCCTCCGGGGAGCTGTTTTTT.

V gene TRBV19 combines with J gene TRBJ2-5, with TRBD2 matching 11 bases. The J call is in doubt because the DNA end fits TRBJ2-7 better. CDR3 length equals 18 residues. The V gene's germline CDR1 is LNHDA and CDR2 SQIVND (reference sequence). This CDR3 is CASSTRLAGRSGLYEQYF. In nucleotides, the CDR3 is TGTGCCAGTAGTACGAGACTAGCGGGAAGGTCGGGCCTCTACGAGCAGTACTTC.

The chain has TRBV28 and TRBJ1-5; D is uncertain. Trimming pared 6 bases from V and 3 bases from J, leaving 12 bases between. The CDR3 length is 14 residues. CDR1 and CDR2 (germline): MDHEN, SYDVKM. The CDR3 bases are TGTGCCAGCAGCCCAGGTGGAACCAATCAGCCCCAGCATTTT. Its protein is CASSPGGTNQPQHF.

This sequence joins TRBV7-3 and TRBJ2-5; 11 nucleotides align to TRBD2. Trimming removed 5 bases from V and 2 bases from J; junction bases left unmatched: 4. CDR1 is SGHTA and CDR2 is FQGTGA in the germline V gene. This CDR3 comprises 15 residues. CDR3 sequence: CASSRLAGPQETQYF. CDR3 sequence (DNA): TGTGCCAGCAGCCGACTAGCGGGGCCACAAGAGACCCAGTACTTC.

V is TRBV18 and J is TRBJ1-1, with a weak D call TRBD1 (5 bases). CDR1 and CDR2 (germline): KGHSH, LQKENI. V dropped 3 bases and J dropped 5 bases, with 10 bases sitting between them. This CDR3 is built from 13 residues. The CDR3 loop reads CASSPLWGTEAFF. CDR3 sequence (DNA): TGTGCCAGCTCACCGCTCTGGGGGACTGAAGCTTTCTTT.

CDR3 in DNA: TGCGCCAGCAGCCAAGACTACAGTTCTAGCACAGATACGCAGTATTTT. This codes for CASSQDYSSSTDTQYF. V gene TRBV4-3 combines with J gene TRBJ2-3, with D uncertain. The germline V and J ends were trimmed by 0 bases and 0 bases, with 10 bases remaining between them. The CDR3 has 16 residues. Germline lookup yields CDR1 LGHNA and CDR2 YSLEER.

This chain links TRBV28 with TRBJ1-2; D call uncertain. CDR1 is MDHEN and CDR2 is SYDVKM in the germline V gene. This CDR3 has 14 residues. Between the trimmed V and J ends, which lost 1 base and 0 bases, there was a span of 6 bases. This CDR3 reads CASSLLETNYGYTF. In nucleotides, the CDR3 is TGTGCCAGCAGTTTATTAGAAACTAACTATGGCTACACCTTC.